The 25 T cell receptor beta chains below all came from one sample that was sequenced in a study of beta chain features in type 1 diabetes. These receptors' targets are unknown. Whole-study results and caveats: Type 1 diabetes patients had TCRB CDR3s that were shorter (moderately but significantly so) in all four CD4+ subsets.

The whole isolated RNA underwent reverse transcription, so sequencing captured expressed TCRB transcripts. Some clones are missing from TCRdb's copy, which holds only in-frame ones; the method was immunoSEQ multiplex PCR. The repertoire includes 300,000 to 400,000 clones, roughly a tenth of them detected once, and more than 0.8% sits in the top ten. Material for sequencing was central memory CD4+ T cells from blood. The receptors derive from a man aged 30-40 years with type 1 diabetes.

Only a few counts were recorded for this clone. The sample contains more than one DNA sequence encoding this CDR3. V usage is TRBV29-1 and J usage is TRBJ1-2, with TRBD1 matching 9 bases. This CDR3 comprises 12 residues. The V gene's germline CDR1 is SQVTM and CDR2 ANQGSEA. The junction had 2 bases not matched to a gene; V was cut back by 7 bases and J by 2 bases. The CDR3 DNA reads as TGCAGCGCTGGGACAGGGAACTATGGCTACACCTTC. Its protein product is CSAGTGNYGYTF.

The sample holds a few counts of this clone. The chain carries TRBV11-2 and TRBJ2-2; 7 bases fit TRBD1. Per the germline V gene, CDR1 is SGHAT and CDR2 is FQNNGV. Trimming at V came to 6 bases and at J to 6 bases, leaving 13 bases not matched to a gene. The length of the CDR3 is 16 residues. The CDR3 is CASRRDRESIPGELFF. Written as DNA, the CDR3 is TGTGCCAGCAGAAGAGACAGGGAAAGCATCCCCGGGGAGCTGTTTTTT.

This clone was seen a few times. CDR3 DNA: TGTGCCAGTAGTTTTGACGGCCAGAGCTCCTACGAGCAGTACTTC. Translated, it gives CASSFDGQSSYEQYF. V usage is TRBV19 and J usage is TRBJ2-7; D remains ambiguous. V gave up 5 bases and J gave up 0 bases, with 14 bases separating them. The germline gives CDR1 LNHDA, CDR2 SQIVND (reference sequence). The CDR3 loop spans 15 amino acids. The variable domain in full, with the rest retrieved from reference TRBV19 and TRBJ2-7, is DGGITQSPKYLFRKEGQNVTLSCEQNLNHDAMYWYRQDPGQGLRLIYYSQIVNDFQKGDIAEGYSVSREKKESFPLTVTSAQKNPTAFYLCASSFDGQSSYEQYFGPGTRLTVT.

This clone showed up many times. The chain carries TRBV7-2 and TRBJ1-1; D uncertain. The germline CDR1 and CDR2 sequences are SGHTA and FQGNSA. V was clipped by 4 bases and J by 0 bases, with 15 bases between them. The CDR3 spans 16 residues. The CDR3 protein is CASSWVPPPMNTEAFF. CDR3 coding DNA: TGTGCCAGCAGCTGGGTCCCCCCACCCATGAACACTGAAGCTTTCTTT.

This clone has only a few counts. The chain links TRBV14 to TRBJ2-5; TRBD2 matches at 11 bases. The end of the DNA aligns better with TRBJ2-7, so the J call may be wrong. The CDR3 is 15 amino acids. Germline CDR1 and CDR2: SGHDN and FVKESK. This CDR3 is CASSQRGTSGREQYF. As DNA, the CDR3 is TGTGCCAGCAGCCAACGAGGGACTAGCGGTCGCGAGCAGTACTTC.

V is TRBV25-1 and J is TRBJ2-1, with D perhaps being TRBD1 or TRBD2 (5 bases each). The CDR3 sequence is 15 residues long. Germline values: CDR1 MGHDK, CDR2 SYGVNS. Between the trimmed V and J ends, which lost 5 bases and 7 bases, there was a span of 18 bases. CDR3: CASSFSEGNWNEQFF. As DNA, the CDR3 is TGTGCCAGCAGTTTTTCAGAGGGGAATTGGAATGAGCAGTTCTTC. Supplemented by reference TRBV25-1 and TRBJ2-1, the full variable domain reads EADIYQTPRYLVIGTGKKITLECSQTMGHDKMYWYQQDPGMELHLIHYSYGVNSTEKGDLSSESTVSRIRTEHFPLTLESARPSHTSQYLCASSFSEGNWNEQFFGPGTRLTVL.

This clone was detected a few times. The CDR3 is CSGVGLASGQFF. Here the CDR3 DNA reads TGCAGCGGAGTGGGACTAGCGTCAGGGCAGTTCTTC. This sequence joins TRBV29-1 and TRBJ2-1; 10 bases agree with TRBD2. With V trimmed by 7 bases and J by 12 bases, 9 bases remained unmatched. CDR3 length: 12 amino acids. Looked up from germline, CDR1 is SQVTM and CDR2 is ANQGSEA.

This clone has more than one count but fewer than ten. V and J are TRBV5-1 and TRBJ2-5, with D maybe TRBD2 (5 bases). This CDR3 comprises 14 residues. Germline V gene sequence: CDR1 SGHRS, CDR2 YFSETQ. The ends were cut back, 3 bases at V and 2 bases at J, with 11 bases in the middle. In DNA form, the CDR3 reads TGCGCCAGCAGCTCTAGACCGGGACAAGAGACCCAGTACTTC. Translated: CASSSRPGQETQYF.

The rearrangement uses TRBV18 and TRBJ2-5; possibly TRBD1 or TRBD2 for D (5 bases each). This CDR3 region has 16 residues. Germline values: CDR1 KGHSH, CDR2 LQKENI. V was cut by 0 bases and J by 2 bases, with 13 bases left in between. The CDR3 DNA reads TGTGCCAGCTCACCACCGGGACCGGGTGTACAAGAGACCCAGTACTTC. Translated: CASSPPGPGVQETQYF.

The V call is TRBV11-2, the J call TRBJ1-1; TRBD1 matches 7 bases. This CDR3 contains 14 residues. Germline assignment: CDR1 SGHAT and CDR2 FQNNGV. The J segment lost 0 bases and the V segment lost 8 bases, leaving 6 bases of the junction unmatched. CDR3 bases: TGTGCCAGCGGAAGGGGACAGATGAACACTGAAGCTTTCTTT. This encodes CASGRGQMNTEAFF.

The sample holds many counts of this clone. The genes are TRBV11-2 and TRBJ2-2; possible D gene TRBD2, 6 bases. Per germline, CDR1 SGHAT and CDR2 FQNNGV. This CDR3 has 13 residues. V was clipped by 5 bases and J by 6 bases, with 10 bases between them. In DNA, the CDR3 is TGTGCCAGCAGCGGCCGGAGGGCCGGGGAGCTGTTTTTT. It encodes CASSGRRAGELFF.

This clone has just a few counts. The chain employs TRBV18 and TRBJ1-6; perhaps TRBD1 as D (5 bases). From germline, CDR1 is KGHSH and CDR2 LQKENI. V lost 2 bases and J 9 bases, leaving 11 bases between the germline ends. This CDR3 has 14 residues. Here the CDR3 reads CASSPRQGTSPLHF. In nucleotides, the CDR3 is TGTGCCAGCTCACCAAGGCAGGGCACTTCACCCCTCCACTTT.

This clone was observed a handful of times. The CDR3 bases are TGCGCCAGCAGCTTGGTGGACAGCGAAGCTTTCTTT. The encoded protein is CASSLVDSEAFF. The V and J genes are TRBV5-1 and TRBJ1-1; maybe TRBD1 (6 bases). Trimming removed 0 bases from V and 8 bases from J, with 8 bases in between. Germline values: CDR1 SGHRS, CDR2 YFSETQ. The CDR3 extends over 12 amino acids.

The chain carries TRBV27 and TRBJ2-7; 9 nucleotides match TRBD2. CDR1 MNHEY and CDR2 SMNVEV come from the germline V gene (reference sequence). CDR3 length: 16 residues. V lost 4 bases and J lost 2; bases outside the gene matches: 9. The CDR3 region is CASSYLSGGPPYEQYF. The CDR3 DNA is TGTGCCAGCAGTTATTTGAGCGGGGGGCCTCCCTACGAGCAGTACTTC.

This clone was observed many times. The gene calls are TRBV6-6 and TRBJ1-1; 7 bases fit TRBD1. CDR3 length equals 13 residues. The J segment lost 11 bases and the V segment lost 7 bases, leaving 13 bases of the junction unmatched. Germline V gene lookup returns CDR1 MNHNY and CDR2 SVGAGI (reference sequence). The CDR3 sequence is CASNTGDSYTAFF. The CDR3 nucleotides read TGTGCCAGCAATACCGGGGACAGTTATACGGCTTTCTTT.

A few counts support this clone. This chain joins TRBV5-6 and TRBJ1-1, with no clear D. V was pared by 4 bases and J by 11 bases, with 18 bases between. This CDR3 has 13 residues. Looked up from germline, CDR1 is SGHDT and CDR2 is YYEEEE. The CDR3 loop reads CASSLNSRDRAFF. The CDR3 coding sequence is TGTGCCAGCAGCCTCAATAGTCGGGATCGCGCTTTCTTT.

V is TRBV2 and J is TRBJ2-4; no firm D call. Trimming shortened V by 2 bases and J by 0 bases, and 8 bases separated the two germline ends. The CDR3 totals 15 residues. Germline CDR1 SNHLY, CDR2 FYNNEI. The CDR3 nucleotides read TGTGCCAGCAGTGAATGGGTTTCAGCCAAAAACATTCAGTACTTC. It codes for CASSEWVSAKNIQYF.

This clone has more than one count but fewer than ten. The J gene is TRBJ2-5, the V gene TRBV4-3; 8 positions match TRBD1. Germline loops: CDR1 LGHNA, CDR2 YSLEER. J gave up 5 bases and V 2 bases, and 7 bases lay outside the gene matches. This CDR3 is built from 15 residues. CDR3 sequence reads: CASSQQTGGLETQYF. The CDR3 nucleotides are TGCGCCAGCAGCCAACAAACAGGGGGATTGGAGACCCAGTACTTC.

The chain has TRBV7-2 and TRBJ2-4; D possibly corresponds to TRBD1 (6 bases). The V gene's germline CDR1 is SGHTA and CDR2 FQGNSA. V was shortened by 4 bases and J by 1 base, with 11 bases between the two germline ends. The CDR3 is 15 amino acids. The CDR3 here is CASSSYQGAKNIQYF. The CDR3 DNA is TGTGCCAGCAGCTCGTACCAGGGGGCCAAAAACATTCAGTACTTC. Based on the CDR3 plus reference TRBV7-2 and TRBJ2-4, the full variable domain is GAGVSQSPSNKVTEKGKDVELRCDPISGHTALYWYRQSLGQGLEFLIYFQGNSAPDKSGLPSDRFSAERTGGSVSTLTIQRTQQEDSAVYLCASSSYQGAKNIQYFGAGTRLSVL.

A few counts support this clone. The V gene is TRBV5-6, the J gene TRBJ1-3, with TRBD1 matching 7 bases. With 4 bases clipped from V and 0 bases from J, the junction kept 4 bases outside the gene matches. The CDR3 sequence is 15 residues long. Germline assignment: CDR1 SGHDT and CDR2 YYEEEE. This chain's CDR3 is CASSMTGNSGNTIYF. The CDR3 DNA follows: TGTGCCAGCAGCATGACAGGGAACTCTGGAAACACCATATATTTT.

The chain links TRBV5-4 to TRBJ2-7, with D tentatively TRBD2 (5 bases). V lost 0 bases, J lost 2 bases, and 9 bases lay in between. The V gene's germline CDR1 is SGHNT and CDR2 YYREEE (reference sequence). The length of the CDR3 is 14 residues. The CDR3 DNA reads as TGTGCCAGCAGCTTGGGAGGGTCGACCTACGAGCAGTACTTC. As protein: CASSLGGSTYEQYF.

Only a few counts were recorded for this clone. The chain links TRBV7-2 to TRBJ2-7, with 8 bases identical to TRBD2. The trim removed 3 bases at V and 6 bases at J, leaving 7 bases unmatched. CDR1 is SGHTA and CDR2 is FQGNSA in the germline V gene. This CDR3 region has 14 residues. As DNA, the CDR3 is TGTGCCAGCAGCTTCGCGGGGGGCCGGGGCGAGCAGTACTTC. It translates to CASSFAGGRGEQYF.

This clone was observed a few times. The gene calls are TRBV10-3 and TRBJ1-3; TRBD1 matches at 7 bases. Germline CDR1 is ENHRY and CDR2 is SYGVKD. The CDR3 consists of 14 residues. The junction had 9 bases not matched to a gene; V was cut back by 11 bases and J by 2 bases. CDR3 protein: CALSGGGPGNTIYF. The CDR3 DNA sequence: TGTGCCCTCTCAGGGGGGGGGCCTGGAAACACCATATATTTT.

The chain is built from TRBV2 and TRBJ1-1; D not certain. CDR1 is SNHLY, CDR2 FYNNEI, per germline. This CDR3 has 13 amino acids. Trimming took off 2 bases at V and 3 bases at J, with 7 bases between the two ends. CDR3 coding DNA: TGTGCCAGCAGTGAATCGGAGGACACTGAAGCTTTCTTT. Translating gives CASSESEDTEAFF.

The V and J genes are TRBV5-1 and TRBJ1-1; 10 nucleotides align to TRBD1. J lost 5 bases, V lost 4 bases, and 2 bases had no gene match. Germline V gives CDR1 SGHRS, CDR2 YFSETQ. There are 13 residues in the CDR3. CDR3 loop: CASSKGQGTEAFF. The CDR3 bases are TGCGCCAGCAGCAAGGGACAGGGGACTGAAGCTTTCTTT.